One sample yielded the 20 T cell receptor beta chains listed below, sequenced in a study of blood T cell repertoires in COVID-19. Some clones are missing from TCRdb's copy, which holds only in-frame ones; the method was immunoSEQ multiplex PCR. The table has some 200,000 clones, 70% to 90% seen once; the top ten hold about a fifth. Material: peripheral blood. The receptors were gathered from a man aged 55 to 70 with active or convalescent COVID-19.

For this clone: This sample includes further DNA sequences coding for the same CDR3. The chain combines TRBV6-5 with TRBJ2-7, with TRBD1 matching over 9 bases. CDR1 and CDR2 (germline): MNHEY, SVGAGI. The CDR3 length is 14 residues. Unmatched junction bases numbered 2, after V lost 2 bases and J lost 3 bases. CDR3 region: CASSYRDRVYEQYF. The DNA of the CDR3 is TGTGCCAGCAGTTACCGGGACAGGGTCTACGAGCAGTACTTC.

The genes are TRBV5-1 and TRBJ2-7; 7 nucleotides match TRBD1. Unmatched junction bases numbered 9, after V lost 2 bases and J lost 7 bases. In germline, CDR1 is SGHRS, CDR2 YFSETQ. This CDR3 contains 14 residues. The CDR3: CASSFGTEGGEQYF. For the CDR3, the DNA is TGCGCCAGCAGCTTCGGGACAGAGGGTGGGGAGCAGTACTTC.

The rearrangement links TRBV5-6 to TRBJ1-2; perhaps TRBD1 as D (5 bases). Germline values: CDR1 SGHDT, CDR2 YYEEEE. V lost 7 bases, J lost 3 bases, and 13 bases lay in between. The CDR3 is made up of 13 amino acids. The CDR3 DNA reads as TGTGCCAGCCTCTTCGGGGGGGACTATGGCTACACCTTC. It yields the protein CASLFGGDYGYTF. Using reference TRBV5-6 and TRBJ1-2 for the parts outside the CDR3, the full variable domain is DAGVTQSPTHLIKTRGQQVTLRCSPKSGHDTVSWYQQALGQGPQFIFQYYEEEERQRGNFPDRFSGHQFPNYSSELNVNALLLGDSALYLCASLFGGDYGYTFGSGTRLTVV.

This rearrangement joins TRBV3-1 (or the pseudogene TRBV3-2) to TRBJ2-7, with 8 bases that match TRBD2. V trimming: 5 bases; J trimming: 3 bases; junction bases outside the gene matches: 6. The CDR3 loop spans 14 amino acids. CDR1 LGHDT and CDR2 YNNKEL come from the germline V gene (reference sequence). The CDR3 coding sequence is TGTGCCAGCAGCTCACTAGCGGTAAACTACGAGCAGTACTTC. Protein sequence: CASSSLAVNYEQYF.

The CDR3 DNA sequence: TGTGCTAGTGGTTTCTCTGGGGCGGGGGAGCAGTACTTC. This codes for CASGFSGAGEQYF. The chain couples TRBV12-5 to TRBJ2-7, with a possible D match to TRBD2 (6 bases). V shed 3 bases and J shed 7 bases, with 13 bases lying between them. Germline CDR1 LGHNT, CDR2 FRNRAP. CDR3 size: 13 residues.

The J gene is TRBJ1-2, the V gene TRBV4-2; 7 nucleotides line up with TRBD1. The V segment lost 1 base and the J segment 8 bases; nucleotides outside the gene matches: 19. Germline V gene sequence: CDR1 LGHNA, CDR2 YNFKEQ. The CDR3 runs 18 residues. This CDR3 reads CASSQGAGGQDPLGGYTF. The CDR3 DNA sequence: TGTGCCAGCAGCCAAGGGGCGGGAGGACAGGATCCTTTGGGGGGCTACACCTTC.

J is TRBJ2-5 and V is TRBV7-2; D possibly corresponds to TRBD2 (6 bases). Germline V gene lookup returns CDR1 SGHTA and CDR2 FQGNSA. V lost 1 base, J lost 2 bases, and 11 bases lay in between. The CDR3 has 15 amino acids. The chain's CDR3 is CASSLGGGIQETQYF. CDR3 sequence (DNA): TGTGCCAGCAGCTTAGGTGGGGGGATTCAAGAGACCCAGTACTTC.

The sample holds a few counts of this clone. This chain uses TRBV9 with TRBJ2-3; D gene ambiguous. The CDR3 loop spans 14 amino acids. The V gene lost 0 bases and the J gene lost 2 bases, with 7 bases spanning the gap. Germline assignment: CDR1 SGDLS and CDR2 YYNGEE. The CDR3 nucleotides read TGTGCCAGCAGCGTAGCTGCGGACACAGATACGCAGTATTTT. This translates into CASSVAADTDTQYF.

The rearrangement joins TRBV7-9 to TRBJ2-5; TRBD1 is a possible D gene (6 bases). From germline, CDR1 is SEHNR and CDR2 FQNEAQ (reference sequence). Between the trimmed V and J ends, which lost 0 bases and 1 base, there was a span of 9 bases. CDR3 length: 15 amino acids. The CDR3 DNA reads as TGTGCCAGCAGCTTAGCTAAGGGGGTCCAAGAGACCCAGTACTTC. Its protein product is CASSLAKGVQETQYF.

About this clone: One end of the junction is discordant with germline, which a read error may explain. The J gene is TRBJ1-3, the V gene TRBV5-8; a possible D gene is TRBD1 (6 bases). The CDR3 has 14 amino acids. The V gene's germline CDR1 is SGHTS and CDR2 YDEGEE. The CDR3 DNA reads TGTGCCAGCAGCTTGGGGACAGCTGGGAACACCATATATTTT. Translation gives CASSLGTAGNTIYF.

This chain connects TRBV19 to TRBJ1-1; TRBD1 aligns across 7 bases. The CDR3 length is 15 residues. From germline, CDR1 is LNHDA and CDR2 SQIVND (reference sequence). Trimming at V came to 5 bases and at J to 4 bases, leaving 10 bases not matched to a gene. In DNA, the CDR3 is TGTGCCAGTAGTTTTTCAGACAGGGACGCCACTGAAGCTTTCTTT. Protein sequence: CASSFSDRDATEAFF.

This CDR3 is CASSYSAGIYGYTF. CDR3 DNA: TGTGCCAGCAGTTACTCGGCAGGAATTTATGGCTACACCTTC. This rearrangement joins TRBV6-5 to TRBJ1-2, with D unresolved. V lost 0 bases, J lost 5 bases, and 10 bases lay in between. There are 14 residues in the CDR3. Germline V lookup: CDR1 MNHEY, CDR2 SVGAGI.

This chain connects TRBV6-5 to TRBJ1-4, with 9 bases matching TRBD1. The CDR3 length is 14 residues. Trimming at V came to 7 bases and at J to 5 bases, leaving 5 bases not matched to a gene. CDR1 and CDR2 from the germline V gene are MNHEY and SVGAGI. The CDR3 nucleotides are TGTGCCAGCATCAGGGACAGGGTAAATGAAAAACTGTTTTTT. This gives the protein CASIRDRVNEKLFF.

This clone was seen only a few times. V usage is TRBV10-3 and J usage is TRBJ2-2; TRBD1 matches at 7 bases. There are 14 residues in the CDR3. V shed 6 bases and J 6 bases; nucleotides not matched to a gene: 7. The germline V gene has CDR1 ENHRY and CDR2 SYGVKD. The CDR3 DNA sequence: TGTGCCATCAGCGACAGGGAAGGTGCCGGGGAGCTGTTTTTT. Residues: CAISDREGAGELFF.

The CDR3 DNA is TGTGCCAGCAGCCATCCGGGGGTCGAAGCTTTCTTT. Translation: CASSHPGVEAFF. V gene TRBV6-5 combines with J gene TRBJ1-1; TRBD1 is a possible D gene (5 bases). The V and J ends lost 6 bases and 8 bases respectively, with 13 bases between them. The CDR3 spans 12 residues. Germline-derived CDR1 and CDR2 are MNHEY and SVGAGI.

The gene calls are TRBV5-1 and TRBJ1-6; 7 bases align to TRBD1. The CDR3 loop spans 15 amino acids. Germline V CDR1 and CDR2: SGHRS, YFSETQ. V lost 0 bases and J lost 6; bases outside the gene matches: 3. The CDR3 region is CASSLGTGVNSPLHF. The CDR3 nucleotides are TGCGCCAGCAGCTTGGGGACAGGAGTTAATTCACCCCTCCACTTT. Supplemented by reference TRBV5-1 and TRBJ1-6, the full variable domain reads KAGVTQTPRYLIKTRGQQVTLSCSPISGHRSVSWYQQTPGQGLQFLFEYFSETQRNKGNFPGRFSGRQFSNSRSEMNVSTLELGDSALYLCASSLGTGVNSPLHFGNGTRLTVT.

The chain couples TRBV4-1 to TRBJ2-6; D unclear. CDR1 is MGHRA and CDR2 is YSYEKL in the germline V gene. V was trimmed by 7 bases and J by 1 base, leaving 11 bases between them. The length of the CDR3 is 15 residues. Here the CDR3 reads CASMLGSSGANVLTF. The DNA of the CDR3 is TGCGCCAGCATGCTCGGGTCTTCTGGGGCCAACGTCCTGACTTTC.

This chain uses TRBV6-5 with TRBJ1-4, with 9 bases fitting TRBD1. V lost 7 bases and J lost 8; bases outside the gene matches: 8. CDR3 length: 14 residues. The germline gives CDR1 MNHEY, CDR2 SVGAGI. The CDR3 spells CASKKDRGREKLFF. The CDR3, as DNA: TGTGCCAGCAAGAAGGACAGGGGTAGGGAAAAACTGTTTTTT.

The genes are TRBV5-6 and TRBJ1-6; TRBD1 is a possible D gene (6 bases). The ends were cut back, 0 bases at V and 8 bases at J, with 15 bases in the middle. The CDR3 length is 16 residues. The germline V gene has CDR1 SGHDT and CDR2 YYEEEE. The CDR3 DNA reads as TGTGCCAGCAGCTTGGCCGGGGCCCAGGGGCATTCACCCCTCCACTTT. Amino acid sequence: CASSLAGAQGHSPLHF. Looking up the rest from reference TRBV5-6 and TRBJ1-6 gives the full variable domain: DAGVTQSPTHLIKTRGQQVTLRCSPKSGHDTVSWYQQALGQGPQFIFQYYEEEERQRGNFPDRFSGHQFPNYSSELNVNALLLGDSALYLCASSLAGAQGHSPLHFGNGTRLTVT.

This chain connects TRBV6-5 to TRBJ2-7; 9 bases match TRBD1. The CDR3 has 15 residues. J gave up 3 bases and V 0 bases, and 3 bases lay outside the gene matches. The germline CDR1 and CDR2 sequences are MNHEY and SVGAGI. DNA of the CDR3: TGTGCCAGCAGTTACTCGACAGGGGGATACTACGAGCAGTACTTC. It yields the protein CASSYSTGGYYEQYF.